These 17 T cell receptor beta chains originate from one sample sequenced in a study of T cell repertoires in cytomegalovirus infection. TCRdb used MiXCR to reprocess the reads, holding one entry per CDR3 protein. The sample shows some 180,000 distinct CDR3 sequences, less than 9.5% of them seen only once. Sequences were obtained from PBMCs. Receptors were obtained from a human donor in good health (CMV status not recorded). Some clones in this sample may be carry-over from other donors' samples.

The rearrangement uses TRBV12-3 or TRBV12-4 and TRBJ1-6; 8 nucleotides agree with TRBD1. The CDR3 is made up of 14 amino acids. The V segment lost 3 bases and the J segment 10 bases; nucleotides outside the gene matches: 5. The CDR3 is CASSFARGRSPLHF. CDR3 nucleotide sequence: TGTGCCAGCAGTTTTGCCAGGGGGCGATCACCCCTCCACTTT.

This clonotype was picked up many times. This sequence joins TRBV7-9 and TRBJ1-3; the D gene is possibly TRBD1 (6 bases). The CDR3 length is 16 residues. Trimming shortened V by 5 bases and J by 2 bases, and 16 bases separated the two germline ends. Per the germline V gene, CDR1 is SEHNR and CDR2 is FQNEAQ (reference sequence). The DNA of the CDR3 is TGTGCCAGCAGCCCGCTCGGGGGGCTTCCTGGAAACACCATATATTTT. The encoded protein is CASSPLGGLPGNTIYF.

This clonotype appeared a few times. The chain is built from TRBV12-3 or TRBV12-4 and TRBJ1-2, with D perhaps TRBD1 (6 bases). The CDR3 spans 13 residues. V gave up 4 bases and J gave up 4 bases, with 10 bases separating them. The CDR3 sequence: CASSYDRTYGYTF. The CDR3 nucleotides are TGTGCCAGCAGTTACGACAGGACCTATGGCTACACCTTC.

There are a few counts of this clonotype. CDR3 DNA: TGTGCCAGCAGTCCTCGCGGACAGGGAGGCTACACCTTC. Its translation is CASSPRGQGGYTF. The J gene is TRBJ1-2, the V gene TRBV27; 8 bases line up with TRBD1. Unmatched junction bases numbered 7, after V lost 5 bases and J lost 8 bases. Per germline, CDR1 MNHEY and CDR2 SMNVEV (reference sequence). The CDR3 covers 13 residues.

There are a few counts of this clonotype. The J gene is TRBJ2-3, the V gene TRBV2; D might be TRBD2 (6 bases). Germline V CDR1 and CDR2: SNHLY, FYNNEI. Trimming stripped 10 bases from V and 0 bases from J, with 23 bases between. This CDR3 is 17 amino acids long. CDR3 DNA: TGTGCCACGAAGGACTTAGCGTGGGGGGACAGCACAGATACGCAGTATTTT. Its protein is CATKDLAWGDSTDTQYF.

There are many counts of this clonotype. The V gene is TRBV20-1, the J gene TRBJ2-1; the match to TRBD1 covers 9 bases. CDR1 and CDR2 (germline): DFQATT, SNEGSKA (reference sequence). The V gene end was trimmed by 2 bases and the J gene end by 7 bases; junction bases not matched to a gene: 6. The CDR3 sequence is 14 residues long. The CDR3 DNA follows: TGCAGTGCTAGAACCGGGACAGGGACGAATGAGCAGTTCTTC. Translated: CSARTGTGTNEQFF.

This clonotype was counted at least ten times. In nucleotides, the CDR3 is TGTGCCAGCAGCTATGGCCCCCCAGATACGCAGTATTTT. As protein: CASSYGPPDTQYF. The chain joins TRBV7-6 to TRBJ2-3; no definite D call. The germline gives CDR1 SGHVS, CDR2 FNYEAQ. The length of the CDR3 is 13 residues. V was pared by 4 bases and J by 4 bases, with 9 bases between.

This clonotype has more than one count but fewer than ten. The CDR3 DNA reads as TGTGCCAGCAGCTCGACAGGGGAGCATGAGCAGTACTTC. Translated, it gives CASSSTGEHEQYF. The V gene is TRBV7-3, the J gene TRBJ2-7; 8 nucleotides line up with TRBD1. The V segment lost 4 bases and the J segment 7 bases; nucleotides outside the gene matches: 6. The CDR3 consists of 13 residues. Looked up from germline, CDR1 is SGHTA and CDR2 is FQGTGA.

This clonotype was found many times. This CDR3 is CASRSGQGPQINEKLFF. Written as DNA, the CDR3 is TGTGCCAGCAGATCTGGACAGGGGCCCCAAATTAATGAAAAACTGTTTTTT. The J gene is TRBJ1-4, the V gene TRBV7-9; 9 nucleotides align to TRBD1. J gave up 4 bases and V 6 bases, and 12 bases lay outside the gene matches. The germline V gene has CDR1 SEHNR and CDR2 FQNEAQ (reference sequence). This CDR3 is 17 amino acids long. Based on the CDR3 plus reference TRBV7-9 and TRBJ1-4, the full variable domain is DTGVSQNPRHKITKRGQNVTFRCDPISEHNRLYWYRQTLGQGPEFLTYFQNEAQLEKSRLLSDRFSAERPKGSFSTLEIQRTEQGDSAMYLCASRSGQGPQINEKLFFGSGTQLSVL.

J is TRBJ2-5 and V is TRBV11-2; 7 bases match TRBD1. Trimming cost V 3 bases and J 3 bases; bases outside gene matches: 4. Germline V gene sequence: CDR1 SGHAT, CDR2 FQNNGV. This CDR3 contains 14 residues. This chain's CDR3 is CASSFSGGKETQYF. CDR3 bases: TGTGCCAGCAGCTTCTCAGGGGGAAAAGAGACCCAGTACTTC. Looking up the rest from reference TRBV11-2 and TRBJ2-5 gives the full variable domain: EAGVAQSPRYKIIEKRQSVAFWCNPISGHATLYWYQQILGQGPKLLIQFQNNGVVDDSQLPKDRFSAERLKGVDSTLKIQPAKLEDSAVYLCASSFSGGKETQYFGPGTRLLVL.

The genes are TRBV29-1 and TRBJ2-1, with a possible D match to TRBD2 (6 bases). V dropped 2 bases and J dropped 8 bases, with 16 bases sitting between them. The length of the CDR3 is 14 residues. Per germline, CDR1 SQVTM and CDR2 ANQGSEA. The chain's CDR3 is CSVEPSGSPYEQFF. The CDR3 DNA sequence: TGCAGCGTTGAACCGTCCGGGAGTCCGTATGAGCAGTTCTTC.

This clonotype was counted at least ten times. The chain joins TRBV7-2 to TRBJ2-7; D is unresolved. V dropped 2 bases and J dropped 3 bases, with 5 bases sitting between them. Germline CDR1 and CDR2: SGHTA and FQGNSA. This CDR3 is built from 12 residues. The CDR3, as DNA: TGTGCCAGCAGCTTAACGCTCTACGAGCAGTACTTC. Amino acid sequence: CASSLTLYEQYF.

This clonotype was observed many times. This chain uses TRBV14 with TRBJ2-1, with D possibly being TRBD1 or TRBD2 (5 bases each). CDR3 length: 15 residues. V shed 5 bases and J shed 4 bases, with 15 bases lying between them. From germline, CDR1 is SGHDN and CDR2 FVKESK. The CDR3 DNA sequence: TGTGCCAGCAGCTGGGCATGGGGACCTTACAATGAGCAGTTCTTC. It yields the protein CASSWAWGPYNEQFF.

This clonotype was counted many times. The chain is built from TRBV28 and TRBJ2-1; D might be TRBD1 (5 bases). Germline V gene data show CDR1 as MDHEN and CDR2 as SYDVKM. Trimming removed 5 bases from V and 5 bases from J, with 16 bases in between. The CDR3 is made up of 15 amino acids. The CDR3 is CASSPLFGRDNEQFF. Written as DNA, the CDR3 is TGTGCCAGCAGTCCCCTTTTCGGCAGGGACAATGAGCAGTTCTTC.

J is TRBJ2-3 and V is TRBV20-1; 9 bases map to TRBD2. The CDR3 runs 15 residues. Germline CDR1 reads DFQATT; CDR2 reads SNEGSKA (reference sequence). J gave up 4 bases and V 5 bases, and 10 bases lay outside the gene matches. The CDR3 bases are TGCAGTGCTCTTAGGTTAGCGGGAGCCGCAGATACGCAGTATTTT. This translates into CSALRLAGAADTQYF.

This clonotype was observed many times. The rearrangement joins TRBV28 to TRBJ1-1; weak D call: TRBD1 (5 bases). Germline V CDR1 and CDR2: MDHEN, SYDVKM. The CDR3 runs to 15 residues. Trimming took 5 bases from V and 4 from J, leaving 17 bases between them. The CDR3 region is CASSLGSRVGTEAFF. DNA for the CDR3: TGTGCCAGCAGTCTGGGAAGCAGGGTGGGCACTGAAGCTTTCTTT. The whole variable domain, remainder taken from reference TRBV28 and TRBJ1-1, is DVKVTQSSRYLVKRTGEKVFLECVQDMDHENMFWYRQDPGLGLRLIYFSYDVKMKEKGDIPEGYSVSREKKERFSLILESASTNQTSMYLCASSLGSRVGTEAFFGQGTRLTVV.

This clonotype was seen a handful of times. The V and J genes are TRBV4-3 and TRBJ2-7; 9 nucleotides align to TRBD1. Per the germline V gene, CDR1 is LGHNA and CDR2 is YSLEER. V gave up 8 bases and J gave up 5 bases; unmatched junction bases: 7. CDR3 length equals 13 residues. The CDR3 spells CASGRDRDDEQYF. The DNA of the CDR3 is TGCGCCAGCGGCCGGGACAGGGACGACGAGCAGTACTTC.